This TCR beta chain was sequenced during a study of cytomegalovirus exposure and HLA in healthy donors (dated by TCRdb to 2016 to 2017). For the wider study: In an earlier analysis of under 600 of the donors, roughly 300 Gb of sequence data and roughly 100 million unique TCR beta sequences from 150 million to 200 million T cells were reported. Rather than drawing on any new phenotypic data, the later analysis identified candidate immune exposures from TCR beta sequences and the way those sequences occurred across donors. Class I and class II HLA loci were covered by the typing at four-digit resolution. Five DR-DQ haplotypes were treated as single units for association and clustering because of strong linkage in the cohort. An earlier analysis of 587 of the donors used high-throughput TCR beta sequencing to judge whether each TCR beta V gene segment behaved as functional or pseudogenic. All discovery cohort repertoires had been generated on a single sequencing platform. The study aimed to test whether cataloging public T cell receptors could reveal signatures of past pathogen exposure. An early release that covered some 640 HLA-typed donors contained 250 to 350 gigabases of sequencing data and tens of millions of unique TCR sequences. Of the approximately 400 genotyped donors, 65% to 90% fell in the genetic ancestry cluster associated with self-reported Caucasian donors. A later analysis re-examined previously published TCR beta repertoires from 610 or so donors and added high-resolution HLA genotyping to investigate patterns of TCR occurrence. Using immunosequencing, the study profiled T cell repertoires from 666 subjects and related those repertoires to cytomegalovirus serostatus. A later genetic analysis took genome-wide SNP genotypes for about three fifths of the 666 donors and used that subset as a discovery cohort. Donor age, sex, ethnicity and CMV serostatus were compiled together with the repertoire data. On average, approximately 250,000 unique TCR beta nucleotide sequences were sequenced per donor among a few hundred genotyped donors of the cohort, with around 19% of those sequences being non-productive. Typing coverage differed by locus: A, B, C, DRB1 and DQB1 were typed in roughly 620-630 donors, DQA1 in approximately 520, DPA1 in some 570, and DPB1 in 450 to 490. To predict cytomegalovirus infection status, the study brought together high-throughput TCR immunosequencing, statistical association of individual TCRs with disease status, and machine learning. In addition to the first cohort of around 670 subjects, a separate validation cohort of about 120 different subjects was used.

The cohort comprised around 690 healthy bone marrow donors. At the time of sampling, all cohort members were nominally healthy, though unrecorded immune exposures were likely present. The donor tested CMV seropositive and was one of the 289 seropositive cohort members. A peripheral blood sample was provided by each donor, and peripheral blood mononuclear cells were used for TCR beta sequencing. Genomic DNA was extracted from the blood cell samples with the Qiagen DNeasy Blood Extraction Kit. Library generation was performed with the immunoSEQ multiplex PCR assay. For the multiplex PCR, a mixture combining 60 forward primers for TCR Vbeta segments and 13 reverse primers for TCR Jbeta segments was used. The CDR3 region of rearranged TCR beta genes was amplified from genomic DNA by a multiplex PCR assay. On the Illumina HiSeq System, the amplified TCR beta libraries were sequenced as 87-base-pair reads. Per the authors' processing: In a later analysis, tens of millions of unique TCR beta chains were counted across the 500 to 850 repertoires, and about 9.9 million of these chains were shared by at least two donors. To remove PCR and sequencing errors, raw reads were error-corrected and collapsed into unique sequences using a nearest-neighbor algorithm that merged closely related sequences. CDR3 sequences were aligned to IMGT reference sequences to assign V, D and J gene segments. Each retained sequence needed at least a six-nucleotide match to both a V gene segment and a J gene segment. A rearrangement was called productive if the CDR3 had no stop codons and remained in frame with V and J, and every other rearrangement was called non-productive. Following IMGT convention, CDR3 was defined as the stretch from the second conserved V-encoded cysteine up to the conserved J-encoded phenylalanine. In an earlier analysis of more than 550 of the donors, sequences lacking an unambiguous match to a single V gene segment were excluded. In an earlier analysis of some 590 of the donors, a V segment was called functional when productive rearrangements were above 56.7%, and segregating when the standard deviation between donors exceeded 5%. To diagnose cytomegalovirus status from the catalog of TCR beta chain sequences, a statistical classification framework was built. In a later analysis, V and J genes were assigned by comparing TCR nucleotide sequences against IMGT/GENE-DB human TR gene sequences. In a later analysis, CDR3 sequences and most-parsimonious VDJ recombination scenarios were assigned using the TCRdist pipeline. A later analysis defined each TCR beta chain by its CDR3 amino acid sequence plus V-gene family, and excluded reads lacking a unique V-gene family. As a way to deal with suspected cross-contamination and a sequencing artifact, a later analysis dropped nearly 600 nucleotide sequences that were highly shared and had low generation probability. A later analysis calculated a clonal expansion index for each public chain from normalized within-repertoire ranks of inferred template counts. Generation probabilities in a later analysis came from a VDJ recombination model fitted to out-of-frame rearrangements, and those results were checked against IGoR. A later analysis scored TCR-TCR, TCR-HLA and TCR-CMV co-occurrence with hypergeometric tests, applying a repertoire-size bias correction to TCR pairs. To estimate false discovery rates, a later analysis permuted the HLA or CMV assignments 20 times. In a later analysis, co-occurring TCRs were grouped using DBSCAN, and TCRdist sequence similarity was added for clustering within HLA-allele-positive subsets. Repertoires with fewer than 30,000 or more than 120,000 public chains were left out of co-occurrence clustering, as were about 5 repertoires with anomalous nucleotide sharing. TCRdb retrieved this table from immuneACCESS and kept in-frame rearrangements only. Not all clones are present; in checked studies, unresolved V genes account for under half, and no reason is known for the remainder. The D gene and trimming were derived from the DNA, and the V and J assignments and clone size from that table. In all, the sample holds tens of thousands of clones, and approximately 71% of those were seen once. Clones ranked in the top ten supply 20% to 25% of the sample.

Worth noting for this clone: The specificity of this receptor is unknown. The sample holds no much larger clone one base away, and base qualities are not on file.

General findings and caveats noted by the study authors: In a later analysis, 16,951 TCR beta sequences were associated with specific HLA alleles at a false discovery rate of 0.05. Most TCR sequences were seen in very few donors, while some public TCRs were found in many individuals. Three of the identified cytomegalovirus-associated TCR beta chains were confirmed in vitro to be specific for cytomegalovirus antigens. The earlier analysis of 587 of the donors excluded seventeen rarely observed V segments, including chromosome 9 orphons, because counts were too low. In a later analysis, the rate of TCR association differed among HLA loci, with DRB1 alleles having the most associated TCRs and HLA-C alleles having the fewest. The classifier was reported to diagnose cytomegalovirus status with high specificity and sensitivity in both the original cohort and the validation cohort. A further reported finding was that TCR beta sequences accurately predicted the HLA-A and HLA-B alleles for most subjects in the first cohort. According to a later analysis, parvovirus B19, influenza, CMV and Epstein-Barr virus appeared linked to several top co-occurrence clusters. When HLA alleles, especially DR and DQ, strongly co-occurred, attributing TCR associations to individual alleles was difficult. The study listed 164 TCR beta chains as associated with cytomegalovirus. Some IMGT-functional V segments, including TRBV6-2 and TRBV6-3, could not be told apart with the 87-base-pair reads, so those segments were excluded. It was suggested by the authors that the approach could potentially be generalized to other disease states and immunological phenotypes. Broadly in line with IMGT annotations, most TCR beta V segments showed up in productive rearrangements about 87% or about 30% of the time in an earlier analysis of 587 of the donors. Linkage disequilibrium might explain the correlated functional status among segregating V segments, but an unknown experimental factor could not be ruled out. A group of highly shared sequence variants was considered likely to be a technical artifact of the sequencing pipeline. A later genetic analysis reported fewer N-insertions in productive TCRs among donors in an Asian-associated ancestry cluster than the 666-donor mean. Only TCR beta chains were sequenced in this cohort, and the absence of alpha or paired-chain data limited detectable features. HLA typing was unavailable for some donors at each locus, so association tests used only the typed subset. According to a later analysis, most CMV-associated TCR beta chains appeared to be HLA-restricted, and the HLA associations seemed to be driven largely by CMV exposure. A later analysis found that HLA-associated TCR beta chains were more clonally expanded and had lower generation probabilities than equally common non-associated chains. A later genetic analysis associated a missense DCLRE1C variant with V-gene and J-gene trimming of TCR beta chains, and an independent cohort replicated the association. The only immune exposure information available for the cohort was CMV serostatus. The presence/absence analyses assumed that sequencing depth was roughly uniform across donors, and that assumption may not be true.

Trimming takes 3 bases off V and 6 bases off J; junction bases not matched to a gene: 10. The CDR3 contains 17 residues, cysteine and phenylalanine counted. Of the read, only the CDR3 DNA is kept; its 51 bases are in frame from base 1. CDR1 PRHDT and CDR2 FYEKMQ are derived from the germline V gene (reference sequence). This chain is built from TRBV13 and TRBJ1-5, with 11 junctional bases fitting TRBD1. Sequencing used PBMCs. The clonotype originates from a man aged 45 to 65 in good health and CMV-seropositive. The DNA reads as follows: TGTGCCAGCAGCTTGACGGACAGGGGGCGGCGGGTTCAGCCCCAGCATTTT. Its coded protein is CASSLTDRGRRVQPQHF.